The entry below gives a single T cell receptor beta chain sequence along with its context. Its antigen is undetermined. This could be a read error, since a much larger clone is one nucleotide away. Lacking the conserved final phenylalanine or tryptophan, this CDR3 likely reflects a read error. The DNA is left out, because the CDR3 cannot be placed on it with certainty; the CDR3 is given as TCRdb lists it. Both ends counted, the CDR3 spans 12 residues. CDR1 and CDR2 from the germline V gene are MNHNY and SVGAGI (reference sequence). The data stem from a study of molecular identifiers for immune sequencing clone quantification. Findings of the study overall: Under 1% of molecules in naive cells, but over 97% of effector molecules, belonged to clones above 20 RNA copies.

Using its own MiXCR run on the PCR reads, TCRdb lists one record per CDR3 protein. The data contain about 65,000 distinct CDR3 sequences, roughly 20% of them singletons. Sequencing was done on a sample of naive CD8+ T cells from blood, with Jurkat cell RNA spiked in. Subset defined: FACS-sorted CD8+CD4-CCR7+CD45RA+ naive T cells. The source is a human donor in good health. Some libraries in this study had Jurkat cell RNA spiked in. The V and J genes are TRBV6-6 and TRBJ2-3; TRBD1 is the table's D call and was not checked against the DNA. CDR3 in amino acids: CASSYGGAEVLI.